Sequencing of this T cell receptor beta chain was carried out in a study of T cells in localized non-small cell lung cancer (dated by TCRdb to 2020 to 2021). Notes on the research overall: The study examined T cell repertoires in a few hundred patients with early-stage NSCLC and compared tumors with uninvolved tumor-adjacent lungs. Of the NSCLC patients, fewer than 150 were male and approximately 97 were female, and the mean age was about 69 years. The cohort comprised around 240 treatment-naïve NSCLC patients with resected, localized lung tumors.

Overall study results and their limits: Uninvolved tumor-adjacent lung showed the highest T cell clonality, higher than tumor, which suggests more focused antigenic responses in the adjacent lung. A median of 57 of the top 100 tumor clones turned up in the paired uninvolved adjacent lung, and 25 to 35 of those clones also ranked among the top 100 of that same adjacent lung. Because multi-region sequencing of the tumors was not done, intratumor heterogeneity could not be ruled out. Longer overall survival was associated with higher blood T cell density, whereas shorter survival was associated with higher adjacent-lung clonality. Since the design was exploratory, TCR variables were selected using unadjusted p-values with no false-discovery rate correction.

In the germline V gene, CDR1 corresponds to SGHRS and CDR2 to YFSETQ. The CDR3, cysteine through phenylalanine, is 13 amino acids long. CDR3 DNA only is kept here, 39 bases in frame from base 1. V and J lose 1 base and 1 base, and a span of 5 bases separates them. The immunoSEQ Assay was used to sequence TCR beta CDR3 regions from DNA. Turning to the authors' computational methods: To compute T cell density, TCR beta template counts were normalized to usable DNA, which was estimated by amplifying housekeeping genes. Richness was estimated with the preseqR package, extrapolating to 400,000 templates for PBMC samples and 120,000 templates for tissue samples. Clonality was taken to be one minus Pielou's evenness. Tissue-enriched TCRs were identified through differential abundance testing performed on productive amino-acid clonotypes, with a minimum total count of 5 and an alpha of 0.1. The Jaccard Index and the Morisita Overlap Index were used to measure repertoire overlap between compartments. TCR beta CDR3s were clustered by GLIPH together with public tetramer-defined viral CDR3s, and at least three viral sequences plus V-gene enrichment were required for viral motifs. TCRdb retrieved this table from immuneACCESS and kept in-frame rearrangements only. Not all clones are present; in checked studies, unresolved V genes account for under half, and no reason is known for the remainder. The D gene and trimming were derived from the DNA, and the V and J assignments and clone size from that table. This sample lists 25,000 to 30,000 clones; around 83% were detected once. Roughly 4% of the sample lies in the top ten.

To note about this clone: It lacks a known antigen. No clone much larger than this one lies a single base away; base qualities are absent. Other DNA sequences in the same sample also yield this CDR3.

At diagnosis, peripheral blood, uninvolved tumor-adjacent lung and tumor were collected and were preserved as a mix of fresh-frozen and FFPE material. For TCR repertoire profiling, blood samples were analyzed in the form of peripheral blood mononuclear cells. The sequence is built from TRBV5-1 and TRBJ1-1, with the D gene call left open. This receptor was identified in a woman aged 35 to 75 with stage I lung adenocarcinoma. Material: peripheral blood, obtained before any cancer treatment. The DNA reads TGCGCCAGCAGCTTGACGGGGAACACTGAAGCTTTCTTT. Its protein product is CASSLTGNTEAFF. Extended through the reference TRBV5-1 and TRBJ1-1 proteins, this CDR3 yields the full variable domain: KAGVTQTPRYLIKTRGQQVTLSCSPISGHRSVSWYQQTPGQGLQFLFEYFSETQRNKGNFPGRFSGRQFSNSRSEMNVSTLELGDSALYLCASSLTGNTEAFFGQGTRLTVV.